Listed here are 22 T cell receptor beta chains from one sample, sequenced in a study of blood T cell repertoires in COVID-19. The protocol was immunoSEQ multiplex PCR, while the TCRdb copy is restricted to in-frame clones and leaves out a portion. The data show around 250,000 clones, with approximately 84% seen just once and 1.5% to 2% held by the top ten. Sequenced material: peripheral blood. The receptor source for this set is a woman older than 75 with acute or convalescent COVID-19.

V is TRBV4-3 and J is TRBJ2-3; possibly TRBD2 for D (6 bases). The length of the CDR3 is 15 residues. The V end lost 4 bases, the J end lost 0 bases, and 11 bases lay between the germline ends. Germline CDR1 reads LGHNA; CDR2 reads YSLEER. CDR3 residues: CASSPRAGSTDTQYF. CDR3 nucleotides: TGCGCCAGCAGCCCTAGAGCGGGTAGCACAGATACGCAGTATTTT.

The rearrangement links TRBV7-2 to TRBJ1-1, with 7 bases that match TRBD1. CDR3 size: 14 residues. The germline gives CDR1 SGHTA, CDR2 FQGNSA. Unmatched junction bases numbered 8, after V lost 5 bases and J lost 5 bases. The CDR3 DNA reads TGTGCCAGCAGCCTCGACAGGGTGGGGACTGAAGCTTTCTTT. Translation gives CASSLDRVGTEAFF.

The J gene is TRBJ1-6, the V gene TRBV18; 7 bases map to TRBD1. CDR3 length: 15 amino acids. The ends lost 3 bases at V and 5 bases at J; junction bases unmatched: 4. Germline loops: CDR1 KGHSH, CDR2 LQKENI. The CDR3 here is CASSPTGDNNSPLHF. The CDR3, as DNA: TGTGCCAGCTCACCTACAGGGGACAATAATTCACCCCTCCACTTT.

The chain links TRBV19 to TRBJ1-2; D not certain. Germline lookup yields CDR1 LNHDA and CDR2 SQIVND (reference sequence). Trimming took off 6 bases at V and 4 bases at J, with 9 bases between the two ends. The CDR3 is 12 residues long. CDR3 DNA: TGTGCCAGTAGCGAGTCCGTCTATGGCTACACCTTC. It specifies CASSESVYGYTF.

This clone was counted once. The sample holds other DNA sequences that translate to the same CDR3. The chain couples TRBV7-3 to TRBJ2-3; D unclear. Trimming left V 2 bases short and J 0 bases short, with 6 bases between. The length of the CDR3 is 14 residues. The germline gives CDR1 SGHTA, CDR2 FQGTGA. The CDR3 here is CASSLGQSTDTQYF. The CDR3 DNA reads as TGTGCCAGCAGCTTAGGGCAAAGCACAGATACGCAGTATTTT.

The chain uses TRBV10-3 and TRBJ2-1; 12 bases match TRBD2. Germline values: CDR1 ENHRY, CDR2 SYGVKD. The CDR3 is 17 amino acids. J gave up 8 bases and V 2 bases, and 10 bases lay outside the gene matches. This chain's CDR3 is CAISERLAGGPGDEQFF. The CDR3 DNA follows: TGTGCCATCAGTGAGCGTCTAGCGGGAGGGCCCGGGGATGAGCAGTTCTTC.

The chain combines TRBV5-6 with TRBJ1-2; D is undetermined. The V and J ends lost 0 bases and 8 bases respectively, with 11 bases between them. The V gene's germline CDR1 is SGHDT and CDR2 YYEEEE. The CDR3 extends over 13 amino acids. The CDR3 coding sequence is TGTGCCAGCAGCTTGGCCGGCGGAAGAGGCTACACCTTC. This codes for CASSLAGGRGYTF.

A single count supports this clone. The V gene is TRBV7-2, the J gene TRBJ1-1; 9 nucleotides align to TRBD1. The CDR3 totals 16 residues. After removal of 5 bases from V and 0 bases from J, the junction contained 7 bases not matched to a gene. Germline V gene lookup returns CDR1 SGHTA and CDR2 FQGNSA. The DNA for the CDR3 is TGTGCCAGCAGCCGCCAAGGGACAGGGATGAACACTGAAGCTTTCTTT. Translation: CASSRQGTGMNTEAFF.

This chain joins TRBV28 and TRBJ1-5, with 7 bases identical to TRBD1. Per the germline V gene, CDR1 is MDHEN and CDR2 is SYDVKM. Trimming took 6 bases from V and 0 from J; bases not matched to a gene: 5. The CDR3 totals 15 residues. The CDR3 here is CASSRDSVSNQPQHF. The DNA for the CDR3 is TGTGCCAGCAGCAGGGACAGCGTTAGCAATCAGCCCCAGCATTTT.

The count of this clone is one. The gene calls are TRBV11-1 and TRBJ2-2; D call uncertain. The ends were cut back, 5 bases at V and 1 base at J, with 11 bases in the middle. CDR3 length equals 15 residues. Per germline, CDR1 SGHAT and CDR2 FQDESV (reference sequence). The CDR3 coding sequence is TGTGCCAGCAGCCCCGGTCCCGAGAACACCGGGGAGCTGTTTTTT. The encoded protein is CASSPGPENTGELFF.

The CDR3 DNA reads as TGTGCCAGCAGTCCCCCCGGGAGGGGCCTTAATGAAAAACTGTTTTTT. It encodes CASSPPGRGLNEKLFF. The V call is TRBV7-9, the J call TRBJ1-4; TRBD1 might be the D (5 bases). The germline V gene has CDR1 SEHNR and CDR2 FQNEAQ (reference sequence). Deletions cut 6 bases from V and 4 bases from J, with 18 bases between. This CDR3 has 16 amino acids. Complete variable domain (other parts from reference TRBV7-9 and TRBJ1-4): DTGVSQNPRHKITKRGQNVTFRCDPISEHNRLYWYRQTLGQGPEFLTYFQNEAQLEKSRLLSDRFSAERPKGSFSTLEIQRTEQGDSAMYLCASSPPGRGLNEKLFFGSGTQLSVL.

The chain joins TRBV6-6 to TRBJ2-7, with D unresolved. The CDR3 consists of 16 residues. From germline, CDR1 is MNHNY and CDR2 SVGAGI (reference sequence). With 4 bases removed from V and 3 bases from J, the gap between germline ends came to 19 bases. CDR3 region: CASSWLQTGDLYEQYF. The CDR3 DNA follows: TGTGCCAGCAGTTGGCTGCAGACCGGAGATCTCTACGAGCAGTACTTC.

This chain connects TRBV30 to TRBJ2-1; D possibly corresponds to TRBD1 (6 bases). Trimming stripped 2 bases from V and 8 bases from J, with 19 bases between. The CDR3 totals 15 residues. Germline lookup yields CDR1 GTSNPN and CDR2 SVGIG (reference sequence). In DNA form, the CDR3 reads TGTGCCTGGAGTTGGGCCTTGGGGGCGCGGGATGAGCAGTTCTTC. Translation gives CAWSWALGARDEQFF.

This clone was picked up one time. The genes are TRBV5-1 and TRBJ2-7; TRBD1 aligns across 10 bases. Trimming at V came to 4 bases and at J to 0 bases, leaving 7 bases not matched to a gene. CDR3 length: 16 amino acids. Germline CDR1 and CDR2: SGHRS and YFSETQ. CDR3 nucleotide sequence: TGCGCCAGCAGCCGAGGGACAGGGGTCAGCTCCTACGAGCAGTACTTC. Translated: CASSRGTGVSSYEQYF.

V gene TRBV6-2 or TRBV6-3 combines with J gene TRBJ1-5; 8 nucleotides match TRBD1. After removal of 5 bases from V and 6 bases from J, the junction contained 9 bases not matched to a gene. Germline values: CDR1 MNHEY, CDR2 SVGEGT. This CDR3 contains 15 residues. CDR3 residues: CASSGTGRVSQPQHF. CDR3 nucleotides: TGTGCCAGCAGTGGGACAGGTCGCGTAAGTCAGCCCCAGCATTTT.

The CDR3 DNA reads as TGTGCCAGCAGCCGGGACAGGGGAAATGAAAAACTGTTTTTT. Protein product: CASSRDRGNEKLFF. This chain connects TRBV11-2 to TRBJ1-4; 10 positions match TRBD1. Germline trimming cut 5 bases from V and 5 bases from J; bases unmatched to any gene: 2. From germline, CDR1 is SGHAT and CDR2 FQNNGV. The length of the CDR3 is 14 residues.

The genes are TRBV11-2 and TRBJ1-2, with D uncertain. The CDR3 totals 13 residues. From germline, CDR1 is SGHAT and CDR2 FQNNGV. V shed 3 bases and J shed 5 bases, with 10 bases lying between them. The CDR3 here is CASSFHSGYGYTF. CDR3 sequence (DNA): TGTGCCAGCAGCTTTCATTCGGGATATGGCTACACCTTC.

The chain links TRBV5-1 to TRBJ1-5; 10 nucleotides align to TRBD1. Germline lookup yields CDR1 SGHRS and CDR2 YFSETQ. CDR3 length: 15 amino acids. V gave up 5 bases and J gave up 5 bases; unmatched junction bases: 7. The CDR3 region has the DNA TGCGCCAGCAGTTGGACAGGGGGGAAGGATCAGCCCCAGCATTTT. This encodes CASSWTGGKDQPQHF.

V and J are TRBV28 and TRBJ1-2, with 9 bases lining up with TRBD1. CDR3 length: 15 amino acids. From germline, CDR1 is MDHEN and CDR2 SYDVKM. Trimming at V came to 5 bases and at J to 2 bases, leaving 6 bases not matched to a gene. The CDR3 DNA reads TGTGCCAGCAGTAGACCAGGGACAGGGAACTATGGCTACACCTTC. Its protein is CASSRPGTGNYGYTF.

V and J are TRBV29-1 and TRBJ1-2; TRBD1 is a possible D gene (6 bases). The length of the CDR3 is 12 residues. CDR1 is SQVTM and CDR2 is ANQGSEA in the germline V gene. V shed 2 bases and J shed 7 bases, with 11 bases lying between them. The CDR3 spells CSVENRARGYTF. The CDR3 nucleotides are TGCAGCGTTGAAAACAGGGCGCGTGGCTACACCTTC.

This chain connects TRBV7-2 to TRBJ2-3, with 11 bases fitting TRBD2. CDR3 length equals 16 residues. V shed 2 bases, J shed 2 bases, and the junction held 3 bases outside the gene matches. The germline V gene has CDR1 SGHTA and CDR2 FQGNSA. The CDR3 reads CASSLIAGGPTDTQYF. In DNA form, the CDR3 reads TGTGCCAGCAGCTTAATAGCGGGAGGGCCCACAGATACGCAGTATTTT. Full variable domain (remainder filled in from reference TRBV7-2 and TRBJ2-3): GAGVSQSPSNKVTEKGKDVELRCDPISGHTALYWYRQSLGQGLEFLIYFQGNSAPDKSGLPSDRFSAERTGGSVSTLTIQRTQQEDSAVYLCASSLIAGGPTDTQYFGPGTRLTVL.

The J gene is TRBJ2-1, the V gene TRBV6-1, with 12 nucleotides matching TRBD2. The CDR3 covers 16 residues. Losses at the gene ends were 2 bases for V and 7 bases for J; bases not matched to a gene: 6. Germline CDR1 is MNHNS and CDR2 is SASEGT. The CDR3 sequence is CASSERLAGAKNEQFF. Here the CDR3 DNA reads TGTGCCAGCAGTGAAAGACTAGCGGGAGCTAAGAATGAGCAGTTCTTC.